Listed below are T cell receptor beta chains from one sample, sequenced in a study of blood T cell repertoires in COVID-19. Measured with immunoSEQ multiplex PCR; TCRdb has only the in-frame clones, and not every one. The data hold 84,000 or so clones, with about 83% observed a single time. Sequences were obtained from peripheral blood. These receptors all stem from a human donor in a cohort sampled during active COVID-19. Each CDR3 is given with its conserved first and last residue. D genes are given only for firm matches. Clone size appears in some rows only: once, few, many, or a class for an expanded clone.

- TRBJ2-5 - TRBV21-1 CASSKKEDWTKETQYF TGTGCCAGCAGCAAAAAGGAGGACTGGACTAAAGAGACCCAGTACTTC
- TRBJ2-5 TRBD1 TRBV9 CASSVGDRVSQETQYF TGTGCCAGCAGCGTGGGGGACAGGGTCTCCCAAGAGACCCAGTACTTC
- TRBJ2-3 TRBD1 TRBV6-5 CASGQGNTDTQYF TGTGCCAGCGGACAGGGAAACACAGATACGCAGTATTTT
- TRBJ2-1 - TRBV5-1 CASSLVQITPDEQFF TGCGCCAGCAGCTTGGTCCAGATCACCCCAGATGAGCAGTTCTTC
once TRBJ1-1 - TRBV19 CAIGGGTEAFF TGTGCCATCGGGGGGGGGACTGAAGCTTTCTTT
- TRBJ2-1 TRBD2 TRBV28 CASSSYTPGTSGLNEQFF TGTGCCAGCAGCTCTTATACCCCCGGGACTAGCGGCTTGAATGAGCAGTTCTTC
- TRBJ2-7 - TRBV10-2 CASSELNYEQYF TGCGCCAGCAGTGAGCTAAACTACGAGCAGTACTTC
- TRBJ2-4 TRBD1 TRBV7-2 CASRPGQGWNIQYF TGTGCCAGCAGGCCGGGACAGGGGTGGAACATTCAGTACTTC
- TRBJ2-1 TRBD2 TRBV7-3 CASSPRALAGLNEQFF TGTGCCAGCAGCCCCAGGGCGCTAGCGGGATTGAATGAGCAGTTCTTC
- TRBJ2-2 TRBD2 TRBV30 CACPSGGGTGELFF TGTGCCTGCCCCTCGGGAGGAGGGACCGGGGAGCTGTTTTTT